This T cell receptor beta chain was sequenced in a study of regulatory T cells in long-lasting Graves disease (dated by TCRdb to about 2021). General notes on the study: Newly diagnosed Graves' disease patients had taken antithyroid drugs for less than 3 months. Persistent Graves' disease patients were compared with newly diagnosed Graves' disease patients by peripheral blood TCR sequencing and RNA sequencing. The study took place in China and was registered as a clinical trial. A total of some 33 samples were covered by TCR sequencing, comprising roughly 13 persistent and around 20 newly diagnosed Graves' disease patients.

The protocol used for the library was multiplex PCR. Instrument used: Illumina HiSeq 4000. CDR3 regions were amplified by Arm-PCR with iRepertoire HTBI primers to construct TCR beta libraries. Gel purification was performed on PCR products prior to sequencing. Concerning the study's data processing: Gene usage analysis of CDR3 amino acid clonotypes used the roughly 62 TRBV and 12 to 15 TRBJ segments found across samples. COPE and FqMerger were used to merge filtered high-quality paired reads into contigs. BLAST was used to align contigs to IMGT TRBV, TRBD and TRBJ reference genes, and CDR3 was defined according to IMGT. Highly expanded clones were defined as clonotypes with a frequency above 0.1%. Shannon entropy served as the measure of repertoire diversity, while the Gini coefficient captured V-J evenness. Clonotypes shared by more than one individual were considered public. TCRdb trimmed the raw reads at Q25, called clones with MiXCR and kept productive beta chains. Merged by CDR3 protein, the rows form single entries marked with the most common genes and DNA. For this entry, the V and J calls and clone size follow TCRdb and not the study's own pipeline. The sample table lists 410,000 or so distinct CDR3 sequences, about 15% of them with a count of one. Around 15% of the sample belongs to the ten largest clones.

The sample's time point label, decoded: newly diagnosed GD, antithyroid drugs for less than 3 months. For both TCR sequencing and RNA sequencing, RNA was extracted from PBMCs using TRIzol. The diagnosis of Graves' disease followed American Thyroid Association guidelines. Patients were recruited from an endocrinology department in Xi'an, China. From each patient, approximately 10 milliliters of peripheral blood was collected into an EDTA anticoagulant tube. Ficoll Paque Plus density gradient separation was used to isolate PBMCs, and no further T cell sorting was performed. An Agilent 2100 Bioanalyzer and agarose gel were used to assess RNA quality, and a NanoDrop 2000 was used to measure RNA concentration. The CDR3 spans 11 residues, from the cysteine through the phenylalanine. Only the CDR3 region is kept as DNA, spanning 33 bases read in frame from base 1. The germline V gene (reference sequence) gives CDR1 as LNHDA and CDR2 as SQIVND. At the junction V is shortened by 10 bases and J by 6 bases, with 13 bases in between.

This clonotype came up a few times. Its antigen remains unidentified. Base qualities were left out, and no much larger clone turns up one base away. Overall study results and their limits: Only the TCR beta chain was sequenced and analyzed. The authors noted that the small sample size was a limitation that may lower accuracy. Compared with newly diagnosed patients, persistent Graves' disease patients had lower TCR Shannon entropy and fewer highly expanded clones, which suggests clonal expansion. Preferential use of TRBV28, TRBJ1-2 and TRBJ2-5 was observed in persistent disease, whereas TRBV20-1 and TRBJ2-1 were favored in newly diagnosed disease. The study examined only peripheral blood because the primary lesion, thyroid tissue, could not be accessed. Patients with persistent disease shared more public clonotypes (fewer than 3,000) than newly diagnosed patients did (about 1,000).

A further study also used this sample, focusing on T cells in Graves' hyperthyroidism and ophthalmopathy. The second investigation adds: Stable Graves' hyperthyroidism was defined as the absence of progression to ophthalmopathy over 18 months of follow-up. The hyperthyroidism patients were between 18 and 65 years old and newly diagnosed, with a disease duration of less than 2 months. Patients with uncontrolled infections, other autoimmune diseases, pregnancy or lactation were excluded. Clinical symptoms, serum thyroxine and TRAb, thyroid ultrasound, and orbital computed tomography formed the basis for the diagnoses. For the first round of RT-PCR on the TCR CDR3, the HTBI primer set was used together with the Qiagen OneStep RT-PCR kit. Most expanded thyroid clonotypes (frequency above 0.001) were also detected in blood, suggesting blood repertoires may reflect thyroid immune responses. A model built on a 13 V-J signature distinguished ophthalmopathy from stable hyperthyroidism, reaching about 89% sensitivity and around 82% specificity in cross-validation and 80%/75% in testing. In validation, the model predicted progression to ophthalmopathy with about 71% sensitivity and approximately 74% specificity, a median of around six months before onset. To identify distinguishing TCR V-J signatures, a discovery cohort of some 99 patients was used, comprising some 45 with Graves' ophthalmopathy and some 60 with stable Graves' hyperthyroidism. An independent validation cohort of 18 to 20 hyperthyroidism patients and approximately 15 patients who later progressed to ophthalmopathy tested prospective prediction of ophthalmopathy. The 100 or so discovery patients were divided at random into training and test sets in a 7:3 ratio. In roughly six Graves' hyperthyroidism patients, the study also compared T-cell repertoires from thyroid tissue with T-cell repertoires from blood. Once sampling was done, hyperthyroidism patients were given methimazole at a starting dose of 30 mg daily, whereas ophthalmopathy patients were given high-dose intravenous methylprednisolone. The libraries were constructed in a second round of multiplex PCR and then size-selected and purified. Sequencing of the libraries was done on an Illumina HiSeq2000 using paired-end 100 bp reads. SOAPnuke was used to process the raw data, with reads discarded if the reads contained adapters or uncalled bases, had a mean Phred below 15, or lacked an exact constant-primer or identifier match. High-quality paired reads were merged with COPE v1.2.5, and unique nucleotide sequences were defined as clonotypes. MiTCR v1.1 was used to align the clonotypes against IMGT TRBV, TRBD and TRBJ reference segments. Analysis was restricted to V-J combinations with a frequency above 0.0001, which covered roughly 99% of repertoires. A TCS score was defined as the ratio between F50 (clonal expansion) and ExV (chaos), using BLOSUM62-based TCRdist between CDR3 peptides within each V-J. Welch's t-statistics and random forest reduced roughly 530 V-J features to under 15, which were used in a naive Bayes classifier (R e1071). No statistical method was used to set the sample size in advance, and investigators knew the group allocation. The paper reports TCR Vbeta CDR3 sequencing of over 120 peripheral blood samples: over 40 ophthalmopathy, around 80 hyperthyroidism and approximately 17 progressor patients.

The TCR sequence derives from a woman in her thirties with Graves disease. Donor details come from another sample of the same person, matched by shared clones. The sequence joins TRBV19 to TRBJ2-7; the D gene remains uncertain. The sequencing here drew on peripheral blood mononuclear cells (PBMCs), taken at new diagnosis, from a patient treated with antithyroid drugs. Here the CDR3 is given as CATGPPPEQYF. DNA sequence: TGTGCCACCGGACCCCCTCCCGAGCAGTACTTC.